This entry features one T cell receptor (beta chain) sequence. The target antigen is unknown. This specimen comes from a study of identical twins. Study-wide points: Part of the zero-insertion signal could reflect confounding by invariant MAIT and iNKT cells. There were fewer insertions in abundant cord blood beta clonotypes, but memory repertoires showed no such pattern. Monozygotic twin pairs showed more out-of-frame TCR alpha sharing than models estimated.

MiXCR, applied by TCRdb to the 5' RACE reads, yields one record per CDR3 protein. The table has about 390,000 distinct CDR3 sequences, approximately 10% seen once; the top ten hold under 10%. The CDR3 has 14 amino acids. V shed 10 bases and J shed 1 base, with 11 bases lying between them. The germline V gene encodes CDR1 MNHEY and CDR2 SVGEGT. The source material was naive T cells sorted from blood. The rearrangement joins TRBV6-2 or TRBV6-3 to TRBJ2-6; no reliable D call. This clonotype originated in a woman aged 50 to 60 in good health. The CDR3 region has the DNA TGTGCCACCAAAGGACCTTCTGGGGCCAACGTCCTGACTTTC. Translated, it gives CATKGPSGANVLTF.